Listed here are 17 T cell receptor beta chains from one sample, sequenced in a study of blood T cells in healthy people across ages. Together with a sample-barcoded 5' primer, a J-beta primer mix was included in a second PCR lasting about 6 to 12 cycles. TCRdb analysed the 5' RACE reads with MiXCR anew, one entry per CDR3 protein. The sample contains approximately 960,000 distinct CDR3 sequences, 29% of which appear only once. These same data were also listed under a study on T cells of mothers and their children.

The sequencing sample was made of blood. Receptor source: a woman in her 40s in good health.

The chain is built from TRBV5-1 and TRBJ2-5, with 11 bases identical to TRBD2. J gave up 11 bases and V 5 bases, and 14 bases lay outside the gene matches. The length of the CDR3 is 15 residues. CDR1 is SGHRS and CDR2 is YFSETQ in the germline V gene. The CDR3 DNA is TGCGCCAGCAGGGTCACTAGCGGGGGTAACAATGAGCAGTACTTC. This gives the protein CASRVTSGGNNEQYF.

Points on this clonotype: A read error is possible here, since a much larger clone lies one base away. The chain uses TRBV28 and TRBJ1-2; TRBD1 is a possible D gene (6 bases). This CDR3 spans 12 amino acids. In germline, CDR1 is MDHEN, CDR2 SYDVKM. The CDR3 DNA is TGTACCAGCAGTACAGGGCCGTATGGCTACACCTTC. It specifies CTSSTGPYGYTF.

This clonotype was recorded at least ten times. In DNA form, the CDR3 reads TGTGCCAGCAGCGTAGAACAGGGGGCGAATGAGCAGTTCTTC. Protein product: CASSVEQGANEQFF. The rearrangement uses TRBV9 and TRBJ2-1; the match to TRBD1 covers 9 bases. The germline gives CDR1 SGDLS, CDR2 YYNGEE. V lost 0 bases and J lost 7; bases outside the gene matches: 2. CDR3 length equals 14 residues.

As regards this clonotype: One junction end does not reproduce the germline sequence, and a read error may be involved. This rearrangement joins TRBV6-4 to TRBJ2-2; D is perhaps TRBD2 (6 bases). This CDR3 has 16 amino acids. Germline V lookup: CDR1 MRHNA, CDR2 SNTAGT. This CDR3 reads CASSGQAGLRNGGLFF. The CDR3 DNA is TGTGCCAGCAGTGGACAAGCAGGGTTACGTAACGGGGGGCTGTTTTTT.

This clonotype was seen a handful of times. The V call is TRBV7-3, the J call TRBJ2-6, with D perhaps matching TRBD2 (5 bases). There are 17 residues in the CDR3. V lost 5 bases and J lost 0, with 14 bases in between. Germline CDR1 and CDR2: SGHTA and FQGTGA. The CDR3 loop reads CASSPQRGNSGANVLTF. The CDR3 nucleotides read TGTGCCAGCAGCCCCCAACGGGGAAACTCTGGGGCCAACGTCCTGACTTTC.

Many counts were recorded for this clonotype. The chain combines TRBV7-8 with TRBJ2-7; unclear D gene. The V and J ends lost 1 base and 4 bases respectively, with 11 bases between them. The CDR3 is 14 amino acids. Germline CDR1 and CDR2: SGHVS and FQNEAQ. CDR3 region: CASSLVKGGYEQYF. In nucleotides, the CDR3 is TGTGCCAGCAGCTTAGTAAAGGGCGGATACGAGCAGTACTTC.

In its sample, this clonotype was seen many times. This chain joins TRBV7-3 and TRBJ2-3; D is perhaps TRBD2 (5 bases). Germline CDR1 reads SGHTA; CDR2 reads FQGTGA. The CDR3 length is 15 residues. V was shortened by 0 bases and J by 2 bases, with 9 bases between the two germline ends. CDR3 loop: CASSLTRLNTDTQYF. The CDR3 DNA follows: TGTGCCAGCAGCTTAACAAGACTAAACACAGATACGCAGTATTTT.

The V and J genes are TRBV5-1 and TRBJ2-5; D is uncertain. With 4 bases removed from V and 4 bases from J, the gap between germline ends came to 8 bases. CDR1 is SGHRS, CDR2 YFSETQ, per germline. This CDR3 has 12 amino acids. DNA of the CDR3: TGCGCCAGCAGCGTAGTGGGAGAGACCCAGTACTTC. It codes for CASSVVGETQYF.

The rearrangement joins TRBV2 to TRBJ2-4; TRBD2 matches 7 bases. The junction had 17 bases not matched to a gene; V was cut back by 5 bases and J by 13 bases. The CDR3 runs to 15 residues. Germline V gene sequence: CDR1 SNHLY, CDR2 FYNNEI. Written as DNA, the CDR3 is TGTGCCAGCAGTCCGGGGAGACTAGCATACAATGAGCAGTACTTC. Protein sequence: CASSPGRLAYNEQYF.

This clonotype occurred many times. The chain recombines TRBV20-1 with TRBJ2-6; no reliable D call. Per the germline V gene, CDR1 is DFQATT and CDR2 is SNEGSKA (reference sequence). This CDR3 spans 15 amino acids. Trimming left V 3 bases short and J 4 bases short, with 13 bases between. CDR3 coding DNA: TGCAGTGCTAGTGTCGGTTTTGGAGGGGCCAACGTCCTGACTTTC. This codes for CSASVGFGGANVLTF.

J is TRBJ1-6 and V is TRBV28; TRBD1 matches 7 bases. The CDR3 is 13 amino acids. The germline V gene has CDR1 MDHEN and CDR2 SYDVKM. The V gene end was trimmed by 9 bases and the J gene end by 8 bases; junction bases not matched to a gene: 7. The CDR3 loop reads CASIQGHDSPLHF. Here the CDR3 DNA reads TGTGCCAGTATACAGGGGCATGATTCACCCCTCCACTTT.

To note about this clonotype: One junction end disagrees with the germline gene, perhaps due to a read error. The V call is TRBV9, the J call TRBJ1-2; a possible D gene is TRBD1 (5 bases). This CDR3 spans 13 amino acids. Germline V lookup: CDR1 SGDLS, CDR2 YYNGEE. The CDR3, as DNA: TGTGCCGGCAGCGTAAAACAGGCCTATGGCTACACCTTC. Its translation: CAGSVKQAYGYTF.

This clonotype has ten or more counts. The V gene is TRBV20-1, the J gene TRBJ2-6, with D tentatively TRBD1 (6 bases). Between the trimmed V and J ends, which lost 1 base and 0 bases, there was a span of 13 bases. CDR3 size: 17 residues. Per germline, CDR1 DFQATT and CDR2 SNEGSKA (reference sequence). CDR3 loop: CSARAGRDTSGANVLTF. For the CDR3, the DNA is TGCAGTGCTAGAGCAGGACGGGACACCTCTGGGGCCAACGTCCTGACTTTC.

A few counts support this clonotype. The chain carries TRBV6-6 and TRBJ2-1, with 7 bases matching TRBD1. The J segment lost 10 bases and the V segment lost 7 bases, leaving 10 bases of the junction unmatched. The CDR3 is 13 residues long. Germline CDR1 and CDR2: MNHNY and SVGAGI (reference sequence). CDR3 protein: CASTSPTGEEQFF. The DNA of the CDR3 is TGTGCCAGCACCAGCCCAACAGGGGAGGAGCAGTTCTTC.

The chain couples TRBV6-1 to TRBJ1-2; 8 nucleotides line up with TRBD1. The CDR3 is 14 amino acids. V shed 6 bases, J shed 1 base, and the junction held 4 bases outside the gene matches. Germline CDR1 is MNHNS and CDR2 is SASEGT. CDR3 sequence (DNA): TGTGCCAGCAGACCGGGACAGGTTAACTATGGCTACACCTTC. Translation: CASRPGQVNYGYTF.

The chain employs TRBV28 and TRBJ2-7; no clear D. The V end lost 7 bases, the J end lost 3 bases, and 13 bases lay between the germline ends. This CDR3 contains 13 residues. Germline loops: CDR1 MDHEN, CDR2 SYDVKM. The CDR3 here is CASTPAAGYEQYF. The CDR3 DNA follows: TGTGCCAGCACCCCGGCGGCAGGCTACGAGCAGTACTTC.

This clonotype has a count of ten or more. The chain combines TRBV9 with TRBJ2-7; the match to TRBD1 covers 7 bases. V lost 2 bases, J lost 5 bases, and 7 bases stayed unmatched. Germline CDR1 and CDR2: SGDLS and YYNGEE. This CDR3 has 14 residues. As DNA, the CDR3 is TGTGCCAGCAGCGTTACAGGGGATCAGCACGAGCAGTACTTC. Its translation: CASSVTGDQHEQYF.